The table lists the clone carrying this TCR beta chain with a few counts. TCRdb keeps only in-frame clones here, not all; method: immunoSEQ multiplex PCR. Here the sample spans fewer than 450,000 clones, roughly 86% being singletons. CDR1 is KGHSH and CDR2 is LQKENI in the germline V gene. CDR3 length: 13 residues. The V end lost 4 bases, the J end lost 0 bases, and 6 bases lay between the germline ends. These data originate in a study of blood T cell repertoires in COVID-19. The receptor comes from a woman aged 70-85 years with COVID-19, enrolled during active disease. The chain joins TRBV18 to TRBJ1-1; D remains unclear. The sequenced sample was peripheral blood. DNA of the CDR3: TGTGCCAGCTCACTCCAGGTGAACACTGAAGCTTTCTTT. Protein: CASSLQVNTEAFF.